A single sample is the source of the 13 T cell receptor beta chains below, sequenced in a study of shared clonotypes between healthy human individuals. Terminally differentiated effector memory CD45RA+ cells were excluded from the naive CD8 cells, which were CD45RO-negative and positively selected for CCR7. TCRdb's table, derived via immunoSEQ multiplex PCR, lists solely in-frame clones and lacks some. The sample lists hundreds of thousands of clones; just over 90% were seen once. The sequenced sample consisted of naive CD8+ T cells sorted from blood. The receptors were sampled from a man in his thirties or forties in good health.

V usage is TRBV7-9 and J usage is TRBJ1-1; no reliable D call. Germline V CDR1 and CDR2: SEHNR, FQNEAQ (reference sequence). The CDR3 loop spans 14 amino acids. Deletions cut 5 bases from V and 0 bases from J, with 10 bases between. This CDR3 is CASSRGWLNTEAFF. The CDR3, as DNA: TGTGCCAGCAGCCGAGGGTGGCTGAACACTGAAGCTTTCTTT.

This clone has just a few counts. The V and J genes are TRBV12-5 and TRBJ1-2; D might be TRBD1 (5 bases). This CDR3 is 13 amino acids long. Germline lookup yields CDR1 LGHNT and CDR2 FRNRAP. With 3 bases removed from V and 5 bases from J, the gap between germline ends came to 10 bases. The CDR3 DNA sequence: TGTGCTAGTGGTTTCGGGGCGGAATATGGCTACACCTTC. Residues: CASGFGAEYGYTF.

This clone came up once. V is TRBV7-8 and J is TRBJ2-1, with unresolved D. CDR3 length equals 13 residues. Trimming pared 1 base from V and 7 bases from J, leaving 8 bases between. Germline CDR1 SGHVS, CDR2 FQNEAQ. The CDR3 coding sequence is TGTGCCAGCAGCTTAGGGCTAACAAATGAGCAGTTCTTC. Translated: CASSLGLTNEQFF.

The rearrangement joins TRBV10-2 to TRBJ1-5, with no clear D. The germline V and J ends were trimmed by 5 bases and 0 bases, with 11 bases remaining between them. From germline, CDR1 is WSHSY and CDR2 SAAADI. This CDR3 spans 15 amino acids. CDR3 DNA: TGCGCCAGCAGTCCACCGGGTTCTAGCAATCAGCCCCAGCATTTT. Amino acid sequence: CASSPPGSSNQPQHF.

The V and J genes are TRBV2 and TRBJ2-7, with TRBD1 matching over 7 bases. V lost 4 bases to trimming and J lost 3 bases; unmatched junction nucleotides: 9. This CDR3 has 15 amino acids. Germline lookup yields CDR1 SNHLY and CDR2 FYNNEI. This chain's CDR3 is CASSGTTGPNYEQYF. For the CDR3, the DNA is TGTGCCAGCAGTGGAACGACAGGGCCTAACTACGAGCAGTACTTC.

The chain recombines TRBV13 with TRBJ2-7; 9 bases match TRBD2. Germline loops: CDR1 PRHDT, CDR2 FYEKMQ (reference sequence). V was pared by 3 bases and J by 3 bases, with 9 bases of the junction left unmatched. The CDR3 spans 16 residues. The CDR3 nucleotides read TGTGCCAGCAGCTTCTCCCCCGGGACTAGCTTCTACGAGCAGTACTTC. Translating it yields CASSFSPGTSFYEQYF.

The chain employs TRBV11-2 and TRBJ2-7; no definite D call. Germline V gene sequence: CDR1 SGHAT, CDR2 FQNNGV. The CDR3 is 14 residues long. Trimming removed 1 base at V and 2 bases at J, with 9 bases between. The DNA of the CDR3 is TGTGCCAGCAGCTTAGGGCAGAGGACCTACGAGCAGTACTTC. Its translation: CASSLGQRTYEQYF.

J is TRBJ2-5 and V is TRBV5-6; D gene ambiguous. In germline, CDR1 is SGHDT, CDR2 YYEEEE. V dropped 4 bases and J dropped 7 bases, with 14 bases sitting between them. The CDR3 extends over 13 amino acids. The DNA for the CDR3 is TGTGCCAGCAGCGCCTCAGAGGATGTGACCCAGTACTTC. Its translation is CASSASEDVTQYF.

This chain connects TRBV5-8 to TRBJ2-1; D remains unclear. Trimming cost V 0 bases and J 9 bases, with 19 bases left between them. Germline values: CDR1 SGHTS, CDR2 YDEGEE. The CDR3 is 16 residues long. This CDR3 is CASSLVSPLAQPEQFF. The CDR3 DNA reads TGTGCCAGCAGCTTGGTTTCCCCCCTTGCCCAGCCTGAGCAGTTCTTC.

The chain recombines TRBV6-5 with TRBJ2-1; D possibly corresponds to TRBD2 (5 bases). CDR3 length: 15 amino acids. Germline V lookup: CDR1 MNHEY, CDR2 SVGAGI. Trimming removed 0 bases from V and 9 bases from J, with 15 bases in between. The CDR3 DNA follows: TGTGCCAGCAGTTACTCGCCGGGAAGCGTGGTTGAGCAGTTCTTC. It encodes CASSYSPGSVVEQFF.

The chain uses TRBV2 and TRBJ1-3; tentatively, D is TRBD1 (6 bases). The germline V gene encodes CDR1 SNHLY and CDR2 FYNNEI. Trimming removed 10 bases from V and 3 bases from J, with 19 bases in between. This CDR3 has 15 residues. The CDR3, as DNA: TGTGCCACAGGGGAGGGGATCTTCGTTGGAAACACCATATATTTT. The encoded protein is CATGEGIFVGNTIYF.

The J gene is TRBJ2-1, the V gene TRBV11-2; 8 positions match TRBD2. The length of the CDR3 is 15 residues. Germline V lookup: CDR1 SGHAT, CDR2 FQNNGV. Trimming at V came to 4 bases and at J to 7 bases, leaving 9 bases not matched to a gene. In nucleotides, the CDR3 is TGTGCCAGCAGCTCGATAGCGGGAATAGGTAATGAGCAGTTCTTC. It codes for CASSSIAGIGNEQFF.

The J gene is TRBJ2-4, the V gene TRBV7-9, with 14 bases aligning to TRBD2. This CDR3 comprises 16 residues. The V and J ends lost 5 bases and 8 bases, in that order; junction bases with no gene match: 8. Per the germline V gene, CDR1 is SEHNR and CDR2 is FQNEAQ (reference sequence). The CDR3 spells CASSPTLTSGRDIQYF. CDR3 nucleotide sequence: TGTGCCAGCAGCCCTACCCTGACTAGCGGGAGGGACATTCAGTACTTC.